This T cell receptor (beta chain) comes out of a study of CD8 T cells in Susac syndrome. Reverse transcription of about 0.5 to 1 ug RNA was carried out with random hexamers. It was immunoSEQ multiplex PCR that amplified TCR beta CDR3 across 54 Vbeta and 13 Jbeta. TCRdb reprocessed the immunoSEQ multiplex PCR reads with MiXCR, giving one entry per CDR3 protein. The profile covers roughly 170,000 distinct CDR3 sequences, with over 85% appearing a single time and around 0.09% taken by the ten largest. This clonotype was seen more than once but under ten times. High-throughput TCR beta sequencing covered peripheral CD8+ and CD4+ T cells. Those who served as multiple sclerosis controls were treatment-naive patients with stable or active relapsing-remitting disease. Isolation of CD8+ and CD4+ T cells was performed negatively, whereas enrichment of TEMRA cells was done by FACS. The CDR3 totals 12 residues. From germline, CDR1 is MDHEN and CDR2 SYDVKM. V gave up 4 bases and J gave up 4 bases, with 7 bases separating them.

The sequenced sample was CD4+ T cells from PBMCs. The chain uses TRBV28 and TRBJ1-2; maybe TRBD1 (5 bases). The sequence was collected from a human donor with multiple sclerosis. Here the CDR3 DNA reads TGTGCCAGCAGTTCAGGGTCCTATGGCTACACCTTC. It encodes CASSSGSYGYTF.